The 15 T cell receptor beta chains reported below all come from one sample, sequenced in a study of T-cell memory formation after mild COVID-19. TCRdb independently ran MiXCR on the 5' RACE reads; one entry per CDR3 protein. The sample contains 300,000 to 400,000 distinct CDR3 sequences, under 30% of which appear only once. Sequencing was performed on PBMCs or a T cell subset sorted from them (not recorded which). The receptors shown here come from an adult woman who had mild COVID-19 (a few samples of this study predate the infection). Cell type and time point are not known.

The chain employs TRBV5-4 and TRBJ1-1; 7 nucleotides match TRBD1. Trimming at V came to 1 base and at J to 1 base, leaving 4 bases not matched to a gene. Germline values: CDR1 SGHNT, CDR2 YYREEE (reference sequence). CDR3 length: 15 amino acids. CDR3 sequence (DNA): TGTGCCAGCAGCTTGCCCGGGACAGCGAACACTGAAGCTTTCTTT. Translation gives CASSLPGTANTEAFF.

This chain joins TRBV7-9 and TRBJ2-7; 7 bases are shared with TRBD2. CDR3 length: 14 residues. V was clipped by 1 base and J by 4 bases; unmatched bases: 4. The V gene's germline CDR1 is SEHNR and CDR2 FQNEAQ (reference sequence). The CDR3 DNA reads TGTGCCAGCAGCTTAGGGAGCGGGGAGTACGAGCAGTACTTC. Protein: CASSLGSGEYEQYF.

V usage is TRBV7-9 and J usage is TRBJ2-1; D is unclear. The CDR3 has 14 amino acids. Between the trimmed V and J ends, which lost 4 bases and 9 bases, there was a span of 16 bases. The V gene's germline CDR1 is SEHNR and CDR2 FQNEAQ (reference sequence). The CDR3 DNA reads TGTGCCAGCAGCTACCACTCCTTAGGCACTGAGCAGTTCTTC. Its translation: CASSYHSLGTEQFF.

This clonotype was observed a handful of times. The chain couples TRBV7-9 to TRBJ2-5, with 12 bases aligning to TRBD2. V was clipped by 5 bases and J by 9 bases; unmatched bases: 7. The CDR3 is made up of 14 amino acids. CDR1 SEHNR and CDR2 FQNEAQ come from the germline V gene (reference sequence). The CDR3 DNA sequence: TGTGCCAGCAGCCCGACTAGCGGGAGAATGTCCCAGTACTTC. It encodes CASSPTSGRMSQYF.

J is TRBJ2-7 and V is TRBV29-1; D gene unclear. V dropped 4 bases and J dropped 4 bases, with 8 bases sitting between them. The germline CDR1 and CDR2 sequences are SQVTM and ANQGSEA. This CDR3 spans 11 amino acids. The CDR3 DNA reads TGCAGCGTTGTGCGGACGTACGAGCAGTACTTC. Amino acid sequence: CSVVRTYEQYF.

This chain links TRBV3-1 with TRBJ1-6; D is perhaps TRBD1 (5 bases). CDR3 length equals 16 residues. Trimming removed 0 bases at V and 6 bases at J, with 12 bases between. Germline V gives CDR1 LGHDT, CDR2 YNNKEL (reference sequence). CDR3 sequence reads: CASSQDAGLGNSPLHF. CDR3 DNA sequence: TGTGCCAGCAGCCAAGATGCAGGGTTGGGTAATTCACCCCTCCACTTT.

The table lists this clonotype with a few counts. The rearrangement joins TRBV5-1 to TRBJ2-7; the D gene could be TRBD1 or TRBD2 (6 bases each). Trimming shortened V by 0 bases and J by 0 bases, and 16 bases separated the two germline ends. Germline V gene lookup returns CDR1 SGHRS and CDR2 YFSETQ. The CDR3 runs to 17 residues. The CDR3 loop reads CASSLAPSGASSYEQYF. CDR3 nucleotide sequence: TGCGCCAGCAGCTTGGCTCCCTCGGGGGCCAGCTCCTACGAGCAGTACTTC.

In this sample, this clonotype turned up a few times. The chain is built from TRBV11-2 and TRBJ2-3; TRBD2 is a possible D gene (6 bases). This CDR3 is built from 15 residues. Trimming shortened V by 4 bases and J by 1 base, and 12 bases separated the two germline ends. In germline, CDR1 is SGHAT, CDR2 FQNNGV. The CDR3 DNA reads as TGTGCCAGCAGCTCCCCCTGGGGGGGCACAGATACGCAGTATTTT. It codes for CASSSPWGGTDTQYF.

J is TRBJ1-1 and V is TRBV6-5; perhaps TRBD1 as D (5 bases). Deletions cut 6 bases from V and 3 bases from J, with 14 bases between. CDR1 and CDR2 from the germline V gene are MNHEY and SVGAGI. There are 14 residues in the CDR3. The CDR3 bases are TGTGCCAGCAGGATGTCAACAGGCTACACTGAAGCTTTCTTT. Translated, it gives CASRMSTGYTEAFF.

This clonotype was recorded a few times. The rearrangement uses TRBV7-9 and TRBJ2-1; D call uncertain. The V end was cut by 5 bases, the J end by 2 bases, with 10 bases between. Germline V lookup: CDR1 SEHNR, CDR2 FQNEAQ (reference sequence). CDR3 length: 14 residues. This CDR3 is CASSLSLAYNEQFF. CDR3 DNA: TGTGCCAGCAGCCTATCGCTAGCCTACAATGAGCAGTTCTTC.

This sequence joins TRBV18 and TRBJ1-1; 11 positions agree with TRBD1. Germline V CDR1 and CDR2: KGHSH, LQKENI. Trimming at V came to 6 bases and at J to 10 bases, leaving 16 bases not matched to a gene. The CDR3 sequence is 16 residues long. CDR3 sequence: CASSRTGGEGIWVAFF. In DNA, the CDR3 is TGTGCCAGCTCGCGGACAGGGGGCGAAGGGATCTGGGTAGCTTTCTTT.

V usage is TRBV7-3 and J usage is TRBJ2-1; D remains ambiguous. CDR3 length: 14 residues. V lost 0 bases to trimming and J lost 7 bases, with 10 bases between them. CDR1 is SGHTA and CDR2 is FQGTGA in the germline V gene. The CDR3 protein is CASSLTVSNNEQFF. The CDR3 bases are TGTGCCAGCAGCTTAACGGTTTCAAATAATGAGCAGTTCTTC.

V gene TRBV12-3 or TRBV12-4 combines with J gene TRBJ2-4; D is undetermined. The CDR3 spans 14 residues. V was shortened by 6 bases and J by 0 bases, with 9 bases between the two germline ends. The CDR3 DNA is TGTGCCAGCAGCCGGATACTAGCCAAAAACATTCAGTACTTC. As protein: CASSRILAKNIQYF.

The chain employs TRBV11-3 and TRBJ2-1, with TRBD1 identical over 11 bases. J lost 3 bases, V lost 5 bases, and 6 bases had no gene match. The CDR3 has 16 amino acids. Germline loops: CDR1 SGHNT, CDR2 YENEEA. The CDR3 is CASSAAGTGGYNEQFF. In DNA form, the CDR3 reads TGTGCCAGCAGCGCCGCCGGGACAGGGGGCTACAATGAGCAGTTCTTC.

This clonotype was detected only a few times. The rearrangement links TRBV9 to TRBJ1-1; maybe TRBD1 (6 bases). With 1 base removed from V and 8 bases from J, the gap between germline ends came to 18 bases. The CDR3 is 15 residues long. Germline values: CDR1 SGDLS, CDR2 YYNGEE. The chain's CDR3 is CASSVIKGVLGEAFF. CDR3 DNA: TGTGCCAGCAGCGTAATTAAGGGGGTCCTTGGGGAAGCTTTCTTT.